This TCR beta chain was sequenced in a study of early T cells in non-severe SARS-CoV-2 infection. From germline, CDR1 is GTSNPN and CDR2 SVGIG (reference sequence). The CDR3 sequence is 11 residues long. With 3 bases removed from V and 4 bases from J, the gap between germline ends came to 5 bases. TCRdb ran MiXCR on the 5' RACE reads and lists one entry per CDR3 protein. The table records more than 95,000 distinct CDR3 sequences, under 15% of them present only once. The V call is TRBV30, the J call TRBJ2-3; D gene uncertain. Input material: whole blood. The receptor was isolated from an adult who was a healthcare worker with PCR-confirmed SARS-CoV-2 infection or an uninfected control (not recorded which). This chain's CDR3 is CAWRGADTQYF. The DNA for the CDR3 is TGTGCCTGGAGGGGCGCAGATACGCAGTATTTT.